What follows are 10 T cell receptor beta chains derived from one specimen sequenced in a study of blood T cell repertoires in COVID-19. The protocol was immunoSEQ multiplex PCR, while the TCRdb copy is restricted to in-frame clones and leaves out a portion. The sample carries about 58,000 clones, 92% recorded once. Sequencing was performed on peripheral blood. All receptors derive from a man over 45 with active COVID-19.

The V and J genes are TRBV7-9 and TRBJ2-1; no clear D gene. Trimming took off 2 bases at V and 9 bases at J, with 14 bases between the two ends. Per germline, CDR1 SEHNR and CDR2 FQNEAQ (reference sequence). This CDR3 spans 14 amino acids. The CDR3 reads CASSLSLGSSEQFF. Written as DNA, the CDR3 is TGTGCCAGCAGCTTATCCCTAGGTTCAAGTGAGCAGTTCTTC.

The CDR3 loop is CASSLWEGPSTEAFF. In DNA form, the CDR3 reads TGTGCCAGCAGCTTATGGGAGGGGCCAAGTACTGAAGCTTTCTTT. The gene calls are TRBV7-3 and TRBJ1-1; D is perhaps TRBD1 (5 bases). The CDR3 runs 15 residues. Between the trimmed V and J ends, which lost 2 bases and 5 bases, there was a span of 15 bases. CDR1 and CDR2 (germline): SGHTA, FQGTGA.

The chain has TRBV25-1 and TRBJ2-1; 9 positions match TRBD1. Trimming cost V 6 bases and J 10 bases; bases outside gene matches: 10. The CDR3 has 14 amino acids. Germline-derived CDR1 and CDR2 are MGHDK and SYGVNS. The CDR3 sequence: CASSETTGGREQFF. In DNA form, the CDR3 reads TGTGCCAGCAGCGAAACTACAGGGGGCAGGGAGCAGTTCTTC.

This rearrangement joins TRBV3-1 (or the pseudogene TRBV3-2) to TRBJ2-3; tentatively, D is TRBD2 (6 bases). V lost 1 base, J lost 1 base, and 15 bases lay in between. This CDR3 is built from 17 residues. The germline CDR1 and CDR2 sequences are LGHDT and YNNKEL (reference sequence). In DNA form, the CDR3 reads TGTGCCAGCAGCCAAGTCTGGGGGGAGTCTGGCACAGATACGCAGTATTTT. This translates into CASSQVWGESGTDTQYF.

The chain's CDR3 is CASSLAALANEQFF. CDR3 DNA sequence: TGTGCCAGCAGCTTAGCAGCACTAGCTAATGAGCAGTTCTTC. This chain uses TRBV11-3 with TRBJ2-1; possible D gene TRBD2, 6 bases. The V end lost 1 base, the J end lost 7 bases, and 11 bases lay between the germline ends. Germline V gives CDR1 SGHNT, CDR2 YENEEA. This CDR3 has 14 amino acids.

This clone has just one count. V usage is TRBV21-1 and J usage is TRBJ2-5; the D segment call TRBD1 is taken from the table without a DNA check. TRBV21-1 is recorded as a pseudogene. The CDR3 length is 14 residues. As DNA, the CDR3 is TGTGCCAGCAGCAGTGGACAGGCCCAAGAGACCCAGTACTTC. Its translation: CASSSGQAQETQYF.

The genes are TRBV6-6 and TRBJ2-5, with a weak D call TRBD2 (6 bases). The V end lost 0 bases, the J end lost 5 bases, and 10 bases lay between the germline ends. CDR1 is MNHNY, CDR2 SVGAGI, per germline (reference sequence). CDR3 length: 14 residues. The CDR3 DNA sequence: TGTGCCAGCAGTTACTCGGAGGAGGGGGAGACCCAGTACTTC. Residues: CASSYSEEGETQYF.

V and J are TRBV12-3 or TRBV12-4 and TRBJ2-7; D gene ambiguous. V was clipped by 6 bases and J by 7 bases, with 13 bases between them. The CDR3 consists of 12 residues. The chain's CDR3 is CASRQALREQYF. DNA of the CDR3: TGTGCCAGCAGACAAGCGTTACGGGAGCAGTACTTC.

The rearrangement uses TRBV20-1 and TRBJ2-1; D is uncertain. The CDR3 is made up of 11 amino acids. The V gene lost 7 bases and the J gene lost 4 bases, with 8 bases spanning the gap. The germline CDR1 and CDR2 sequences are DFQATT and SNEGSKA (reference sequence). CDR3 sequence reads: CSVRQYNEQFF. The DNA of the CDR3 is TGCAGTGTGCGGCAGTACAATGAGCAGTTCTTC.

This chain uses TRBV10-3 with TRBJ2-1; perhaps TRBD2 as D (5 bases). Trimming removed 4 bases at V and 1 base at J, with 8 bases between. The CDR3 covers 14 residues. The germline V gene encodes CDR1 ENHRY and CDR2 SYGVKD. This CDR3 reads CAISVTGSYNEQFF. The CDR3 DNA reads TGTGCCATCAGTGTGACGGGGTCCTACAATGAGCAGTTCTTC.